Shown below are 32 T cell receptor beta chains from a single sample sequenced in a study of blood T cell repertoires in COVID-19. Sequencing was performed with immunoSEQ multiplex PCR; in TCRdb, only in-frame clones are kept and a portion is missing. The sample yields about 400,000 clones, 70% to 90% seen once. Sequenced: peripheral blood. Receptors were obtained from a woman aged 30 to 39 with active or convalescent COVID-19.

The chain carries TRBV6-6 and TRBJ1-1, with no clear D. The ends were cut back, 7 bases at V and 1 base at J, with 7 bases in the middle. This CDR3 has 12 residues. CDR1 and CDR2 from the germline V gene are MNHNY and SVGAGI (reference sequence). CDR3 sequence (DNA): TGTGCCAGCAAACAGAAGAACACTGAAGCTTTCTTT. As protein: CASKQKNTEAFF.

The chain is built from TRBV5-1 and TRBJ2-1; TRBD1 agrees at 9 bases. The length of the CDR3 is 16 residues. J lost 7 bases, V lost 5 bases, and 13 bases had no gene match. Per germline, CDR1 SGHRS and CDR2 YFSETQ. The CDR3 coding sequence is TGCGCCAGCAGTCAGAGCTCCGGGACAGGGCTGAATGAGCAGTTCTTC. Translating it yields CASSQSSGTGLNEQFF.

The chain recombines TRBV9 with TRBJ1-2, with 8 bases matching TRBD1. Unmatched junction bases numbered 14, after V lost 0 bases and J lost 7 bases. The CDR3 is 17 amino acids. Germline CDR1 reads SGDLS; CDR2 reads YYNGEE. CDR3 loop: CASSVVRIGRGRSGYTF. For the CDR3, the DNA is TGTGCCAGCAGCGTAGTTCGAATTGGCAGGGGGCGCAGTGGCTACACCTTC.

This chain connects TRBV6-5 to TRBJ1-4; perhaps TRBD1 as D (6 bases). In germline, CDR1 is MNHEY, CDR2 SVGAGI. The CDR3 is 15 residues long. Trimming stripped 7 bases from V and 5 bases from J, with 17 bases between. CDR3 residues: CASTSMGTRNEKLFF. The CDR3 DNA reads as TGTGCCAGCACCTCAATGGGGACAAGAAATGAAAAACTGTTTTTT.

The chain is built from TRBV4-2 and TRBJ2-1; the match to TRBD1 covers 9 bases. Germline CDR1 and CDR2: LGHNA and YNFKEQ. This CDR3 has 13 amino acids. The J segment lost 7 bases and the V segment lost 4 bases, leaving 2 bases of the junction unmatched. CDR3 sequence: CASSPDRGNEQFF. DNA for the CDR3: TGTGCCAGCAGCCCAGACAGGGGGAATGAGCAGTTCTTC.

V is TRBV9 and J is TRBJ2-1; D might be TRBD1 (6 bases). The germline V and J ends were trimmed by 0 bases and 8 bases, with 12 bases remaining between them. CDR1 and CDR2 from the germline V gene are SGDLS and YYNGEE. This CDR3 is built from 14 residues. The CDR3 loop reads CASSVGPRGDEQFF. The CDR3 nucleotides read TGTGCCAGCAGCGTAGGTCCCAGGGGAGATGAGCAGTTCTTC. The complete variable domain, with remaining parts taken from reference TRBV9 and TRBJ2-1, reads DSGVTQTPKHLITATGQRVTLRCSPRSGDLSVYWYQQSLDQGLQFLIQYYNGEERAKGNILERFSAQQFPDLHSELNLSSLELGDSALYFCASSVGPRGDEQFFGPGTRLTVL.

Concerning this clone: Other DNA sequences in this specimen translate into the identical CDR3. The chain joins TRBV4-1 to TRBJ1-1, with D possibly being TRBD1 (6 bases). Germline CDR1 reads MGHRA; CDR2 reads YSYEKL. This CDR3 is built from 13 residues. Trimming cost V 4 bases and J 1 base, with 7 bases left between them. This CDR3 reads CASSPGQNTEAFF. CDR3 nucleotide sequence: TGCGCCAGCAGCCCGGGACAGAACACTGAAGCTTTCTTT.

V gene TRBV6-5 combines with J gene TRBJ2-5, with 10 nucleotides matching TRBD1. Germline values: CDR1 MNHEY, CDR2 SVGAGI. V gave up 1 base and J gave up 3 bases; unmatched junction bases: 5. The CDR3 runs to 16 residues. Here the CDR3 reads CASSYFGTGDKETQYF. The CDR3 DNA follows: TGTGCCAGCAGTTACTTTGGGACAGGGGACAAAGAGACCCAGTACTTC.

DNA for the CDR3: TGTGCCACCAGCAGGGCCGGGACTAGCGGGGTTGCCGGGGAGCTGTTTTTT. Translating gives CATSRAGTSGVAGELFF. The chain uses TRBV15 and TRBJ2-2; 13 bases match TRBD2. The germline V gene has CDR1 LNHNV and CDR2 YYDKDF (reference sequence). The CDR3 runs to 17 residues. V dropped 3 bases and J dropped 6; count of bases not matched to a gene: 7.

This clone was observed once. The rearrangement joins TRBV2 to TRBJ2-7; the match to TRBD1 covers 9 bases. The junction had 5 bases not matched to a gene; V was cut back by 4 bases and J by 4 bases. CDR3 length: 14 amino acids. Looked up from germline, CDR1 is SNHLY and CDR2 is FYNNEI. In nucleotides, the CDR3 is TGTGCCAGCAGTGGCCGGACAGGGGAATACGAGCAGTACTTC. It specifies CASSGRTGEYEQYF. Filled out from reference TRBV2 and TRBJ2-7, the complete variable domain reads EPEVTQTPSHQVTQMGQEVILRCVPISNHLYFYWYRQILGQKVEFLVSFYNNEISEKSEIFDDQFSVERPDGSNFTLKIRSTKLEDSAMYFCASSGRTGEYEQYFGPGTRLTVT.

The chain has TRBV12-3 or TRBV12-4 and TRBJ2-3; TRBD2 agrees at 7 bases. The junction had 3 bases not matched to a gene; V was cut back by 6 bases and J by 3 bases. CDR3 length: 13 residues. This CDR3 reads CASSAGGTDTQYF. The CDR3 nucleotides read TGTGCCAGCAGCGCCGGGGGGACAGATACGCAGTATTTT.

The chain recombines TRBV19 with TRBJ2-1, with D possibly matching TRBD1 (8 bases). V was clipped by 2 bases and J by 6 bases, with 14 bases between them. The germline V gene encodes CDR1 LNHDA and CDR2 SQIVND (reference sequence). The length of the CDR3 is 15 residues. The CDR3 loop is CASSITSGTGNEQFF. In DNA, the CDR3 is TGTGCCAGTAGTATAACCAGCGGGACAGGCAATGAGCAGTTCTTC.

The rearrangement links TRBV2 to TRBJ1-2; perhaps TRBD1 as D (5 bases). The CDR3 spans 12 residues. V shed 3 bases and J shed 8 bases, with 10 bases lying between them. Germline CDR1 SNHLY, CDR2 FYNNEI. The CDR3 loop is CASSESAGGYTF. Written as DNA, the CDR3 is TGTGCCAGCAGTGAGTCCGCAGGGGGCTACACCTTC.

The rearrangement links TRBV11-1 to TRBJ1-1; TRBD1 matches 7 bases. CDR3 length: 15 amino acids. Germline V lookup: CDR1 SGHAT, CDR2 FQDESV (reference sequence). The trim removed 2 bases at V and 1 base at J, leaving 4 bases unmatched. CDR3 sequence: CASSLTGQANTEAFF. Written as DNA, the CDR3 is TGTGCCAGCAGCTTAACCGGACAGGCGAACACTGAAGCTTTCTTT.

CDR3 sequence: CAWDIGVNTEAFF. In nucleotides, the CDR3 is TGTGCCTGGGATATAGGGGTTAACACTGAAGCTTTCTTT. The V call is TRBV30, the J call TRBJ1-1; a possible D gene is TRBD1 (5 bases). Trimming cost V 5 bases and J 2 bases, with 12 bases left between them. The germline V gene has CDR1 GTSNPN and CDR2 SVGIG (reference sequence). The CDR3 spans 13 residues.

The genes are TRBV5-8 and TRBJ2-2; TRBD2 aligns across 13 bases. The CDR3 sequence is 16 residues long. The germline V gene encodes CDR1 SGHTS and CDR2 YDEGEE. V shed 4 bases and J 4 bases; nucleotides not matched to a gene: 4. CDR3 amino acids: CASSTGLAGATGELFF. CDR3 in DNA: TGTGCCAGCAGCACCGGACTAGCGGGAGCCACCGGGGAGCTGTTTTTT.

This clone was detected once. CDR3 sequence (DNA): TGCGCCAGCAGTGAGATCAGGTCGAGTACTGAAGCTTTCTTT. Its protein is CASSEIRSSTEAFF. The rearrangement links TRBV10-1 to TRBJ1-1; no clear D gene. V was clipped by 2 bases and J by 5 bases, with 12 bases between them. The CDR3 spans 14 residues. Germline CDR1 WNHNN, CDR2 SYGVQD (reference sequence).

The chain couples TRBV7-2 to TRBJ1-6; TRBD1 agrees at 7 bases. This CDR3 is built from 18 residues. Trimming removed 6 bases from V and 0 bases from J; junction bases left unmatched: 11. Germline lookup yields CDR1 SGHTA and CDR2 FQGNSA. The CDR3 region is CASRTGQLPSSYNSPLHF. Here the CDR3 DNA reads TGTGCCAGCAGGACGGGACAGCTCCCTAGCTCCTATAATTCACCCCTCCACTTT.

V and J are TRBV19 and TRBJ1-5; TRBD1 aligns across 9 bases. The CDR3 covers 13 residues. The germline V gene has CDR1 LNHDA and CDR2 SQIVND (reference sequence). The V and J ends lost 4 bases and 7 bases, in that order; junction bases with no gene match: 2. CDR3: CASSTDRGQPQHF. CDR3 nucleotide sequence: TGTGCCAGTAGTACGGACAGGGGCCAGCCCCAGCATTTT.

The chain joins TRBV5-1 to TRBJ2-1, with D possibly matching TRBD1 (6 bases). The ends were cut back, 1 base at V and 10 bases at J, with 9 bases in the middle. Germline V gene lookup returns CDR1 SGHRS and CDR2 YFSETQ. The CDR3 is 12 residues long. CDR3 bases: TGCGCCAGCAGCTTGACCGGGACAGAGCAGTTCTTC. This translates into CASSLTGTEQFF. Full variable domain (outside the CDR3, taken from reference TRBV5-1 and TRBJ2-1): KAGVTQTPRYLIKTRGQQVTLSCSPISGHRSVSWYQQTPGQGLQFLFEYFSETQRNKGNFPGRFSGRQFSNSRSEMNVSTLELGDSALYLCASSLTGTEQFFGPGTRLTVL.

J is TRBJ2-1 and V is TRBV11-2; D not resolved. The CDR3 contains 16 residues. V lost 1 base, J lost 0 bases, and 10 bases lay in between. Germline loops: CDR1 SGHAT, CDR2 FQNNGV. As DNA, the CDR3 is TGTGCCAGCAGCTTAGTTTATGGAGTCTCCTACAATGAGCAGTTCTTC. Translated: CASSLVYGVSYNEQFF.

With respect to this clone: Germline and junction disagree at one end, which may indicate a read error. V and J are TRBV15 and TRBJ1-2; D unclear. The CDR3 is made up of 13 amino acids. The germline CDR1 and CDR2 sequences are LNHNV and YYDKDF (reference sequence). The CDR3 protein is CATSRDVNYGYTF. CDR3 DNA sequence: TGTGCCACCAGCCGAGACGTAAACTATGGCTACACCTTC.

The J gene is TRBJ2-5, the V gene TRBV24-1; 11 bases are shared with TRBD2. CDR3 length: 15 residues. Unmatched junction bases numbered 7, after V lost 7 bases and J lost 4 bases. Germline V gene data show CDR1 as KGHDR and CDR2 as SFDVKD. CDR3 sequence reads: CATSASGGHGETQYF. As DNA, the CDR3 is TGTGCCACCAGCGCTAGCGGGGGGCACGGAGAGACCCAGTACTTC.

This clone was recorded once. The chain employs TRBV2 and TRBJ2-3; 11 positions agree with TRBD2. The germline V gene encodes CDR1 SNHLY and CDR2 FYNNEI. V trimming: 7 bases; J trimming: 2 bases; junction bases outside the gene matches: 8. The CDR3 extends over 16 amino acids. As DNA, the CDR3 is TGTGCCAGCAATAGACTAGCGGGGACCTACACAGATACGCAGTATTTT. Its protein product is CASNRLAGTYTDTQYF.

The chain couples TRBV5-1 to TRBJ2-1, with 12 bases matching TRBD2. The CDR3 sequence is 16 residues long. V dropped 2 bases and J dropped 8; count of bases not matched to a gene: 8. CDR1 is SGHRS, CDR2 YFSETQ, per germline. CDR3 protein: CASSFLAGGAAHEQFF. The CDR3 coding sequence is TGCGCCAGCAGCTTCCTAGCGGGGGGGGCGGCCCATGAGCAGTTCTTC.

This clone has more than one count but fewer than ten. The chain uses TRBV10-2 and TRBJ1-1; a possible D gene is TRBD1 (6 bases). The ends were cut back, 4 bases at V and 3 bases at J, with 9 bases in the middle. The V gene's germline CDR1 is WSHSY and CDR2 SAAADI. The CDR3 length is 13 residues. The CDR3 DNA reads as TGCGCCAGCAGTGGGACAGCGCACACTGAAGCTTTCTTT. Translation gives CASSGTAHTEAFF.

This chain joins TRBV5-6 and TRBJ2-7; tentatively, D is TRBD1 (5 bases). Germline V CDR1 and CDR2: SGHDT, YYEEEE. V was clipped by 1 base and J by 0 bases, with 8 bases between them. The CDR3 is 14 amino acids. The CDR3 is CASSLTGSSYEQYF. In DNA form, the CDR3 reads TGTGCCAGCAGCTTGACAGGCAGCTCCTACGAGCAGTACTTC.

For this clone: At the DNA level, this CDR3 is encoded by other sequences in the same sample as well. The CDR3 sequence: CASSPPGVETQYF. The CDR3 region has the DNA TGTGCCAGCAGCCCACCGGGGGTTGAGACCCAGTACTTC. The genes are TRBV3-1 (or the pseudogene TRBV3-2) and TRBJ2-5, with a weak D call TRBD2 (6 bases). In germline, CDR1 is LGHDT, CDR2 YNNKEL (reference sequence). Trimming pared 4 bases from V and 5 bases from J, leaving 11 bases between. The CDR3 loop spans 13 amino acids.

This clone has a single count. This chain uses TRBV11-2 with TRBJ2-2; possibly TRBD2 for D (5 bases). V was pared by 7 bases and J by 6 bases, with 12 bases between. The CDR3 totals 13 residues. CDR1 and CDR2 (germline): SGHAT, FQNNGV. The CDR3: CASTEGGPGELFF. In nucleotides, the CDR3 is TGTGCCAGCACCGAGGGCGGTCCCGGGGAGCTGTTTTTT. The whole variable domain, remainder taken from reference TRBV11-2 and TRBJ2-2, is EAGVAQSPRYKIIEKRQSVAFWCNPISGHATLYWYQQILGQGPKLLIQFQNNGVVDDSQLPKDRFSAERLKGVDSTLKIQPAKLEDSAVYLCASTEGGPGELFFGEGSRLTVL.

V usage is TRBV6-1 and J usage is TRBJ1-5; the D is unclear. Trimming left V 2 bases short and J 5 bases short, with 4 bases between. The V gene's germline CDR1 is MNHNS and CDR2 SASEGT. The length of the CDR3 is 12 residues. The CDR3 DNA reads as TGTGCCAGCAGTGAATTCGATCAGCCCCAGCATTTT. This sequence encodes CASSEFDQPQHF.

The chain has TRBV11-2 and TRBJ2-4, with 12 bases aligning to TRBD2. V was clipped by 0 bases and J by 8 bases; unmatched bases: 11. The CDR3 has 18 residues. Germline V CDR1 and CDR2: SGHAT, FQNNGV. The CDR3 nucleotides read TGTGCCAGCAGCTTAGATCTACTAGCGGGAGGTGGTAGTTACATTCAGTACTTC. Translating gives CASSLDLLAGGGSYIQYF.

The CDR3: CASSFVFGAALSGNTIYF. CDR3 sequence (DNA): TGTGCCAGCAGTTTTGTCTTCGGTGCGGCCCTCTCTGGAAACACCATATATTTT. The chain carries TRBV28 and TRBJ1-3; no definite D call. The CDR3 is 18 residues long. Trimming left V 3 bases short and J 0 bases short, with 18 bases between. Germline CDR1 reads MDHEN; CDR2 reads SYDVKM.